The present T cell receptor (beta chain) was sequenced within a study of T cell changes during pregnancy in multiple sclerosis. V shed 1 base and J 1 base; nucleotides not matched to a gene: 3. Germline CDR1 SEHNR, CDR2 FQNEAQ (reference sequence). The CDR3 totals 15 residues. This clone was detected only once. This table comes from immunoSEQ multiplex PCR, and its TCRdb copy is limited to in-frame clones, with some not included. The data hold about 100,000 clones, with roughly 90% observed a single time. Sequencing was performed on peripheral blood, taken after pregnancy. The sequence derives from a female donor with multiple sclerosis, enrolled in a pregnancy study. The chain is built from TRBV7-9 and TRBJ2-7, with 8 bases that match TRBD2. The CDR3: CASSLGGGISYEQYF. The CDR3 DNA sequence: TGTGCCAGCAGCTTAGGCGGGGGGATTTCCTACGAGCAGTACTTC.